Listed here are 5 T cell receptor beta chains from one sample, sequenced in a study of T cell responses to AZD1222 COVID-19 vaccine (dated by TCRdb to 2020 to 2022). Library method: the immunoSEQ multiplex PCR assay. The immuneACCESS repertoire file appears here via TCRdb, limited to in-frame rearrangements. These files lack a portion of the clones; in checked studies, under half of the deficit traces to unresolved V genes, and the cause of the others is not known. The sample contains about 140,000 clones, roughly 90% of them found a single time. Jointly, the top ten make up approximately 2% of the sample. Interpreted using the paper, the time point label stands for: about 28 days (+/-7) after the second vaccine dose. Sequencing was performed on peripheral blood, taken 28 days after the second AZD1222 dose. The receptors come from an adult who received the AZD1222 COVID-19 vaccine.

The chain couples TRBV6-1 to TRBJ2-7; 12 bases are a match to TRBD2. The CDR3 has 13 amino acids. Trimming removed 5 bases from V and 12 bases from J; junction bases left unmatched: 8. Germline loops: CDR1 MNHNS, CDR2 SASEGT. CDR3 protein: CASSQGLAGDGYF. CDR3 sequence (DNA): TGTGCCAGCAGTCAGGGACTAGCGGGTGACGGGTACTTC.

The chain joins TRBV19 to TRBJ1-5, with D perhaps matching TRBD1 (6 bases). CDR1 is LNHDA and CDR2 is SQIVND in the germline V gene (reference sequence). The CDR3 loop spans 14 amino acids. With 1 base removed from V and 6 bases from J, the gap between germline ends came to 10 bases. CDR3 nucleotides: TGTGCCAGTAGTATAGGCAGGGGTACTCAGCCCCAGCATTTT. Residues: CASSIGRGTQPQHF.

J is TRBJ1-5 and V is TRBV19, with D unclear. CDR3 length equals 15 residues. Trimming left V 1 base short and J 6 bases short, with 13 bases between. Per germline, CDR1 LNHDA and CDR2 SQIVND (reference sequence). The CDR3 bases are TGTGCCAGTAGTATAGTTGACACCTTTGGTCAGCCCCAGCATTTT. Translating gives CASSIVDTFGQPQHF.

The chain has TRBV9 and TRBJ2-6; no clear D gene. The V gene lost 3 bases and the J gene lost 0 bases, with 13 bases spanning the gap. Germline CDR1 is SGDLS and CDR2 is YYNGEE. The CDR3 runs to 17 residues. The CDR3 reads CASSASGLVSGANVLTF. The CDR3 coding sequence is TGTGCCAGCAGCGCCTCCGGGCTGGTCTCTGGGGCCAACGTCCTGACTTTC. The entire variable domain, with the rest obtained from reference TRBV9 and TRBJ2-6, is as follows: DSGVTQTPKHLITATGQRVTLRCSPRSGDLSVYWYQQSLDQGLQFLIQYYNGEERAKGNILERFSAQQFPDLHSELNLSSLELGDSALYFCASSASGLVSGANVLTFGAGSRLTVL.

The genes are TRBV2 and TRBJ2-2; TRBD2 agrees at 9 bases. Germline trimming cut 5 bases from V and 5 bases from J; bases unmatched to any gene: 6. Germline V gene lookup returns CDR1 SNHLY and CDR2 FYNNEI. The length of the CDR3 is 15 residues. The CDR3: CASSNLGLATGELFF. The CDR3 coding sequence is TGTGCCAGCAGTAATCTAGGACTAGCGACCGGGGAGCTGTTTTTT.